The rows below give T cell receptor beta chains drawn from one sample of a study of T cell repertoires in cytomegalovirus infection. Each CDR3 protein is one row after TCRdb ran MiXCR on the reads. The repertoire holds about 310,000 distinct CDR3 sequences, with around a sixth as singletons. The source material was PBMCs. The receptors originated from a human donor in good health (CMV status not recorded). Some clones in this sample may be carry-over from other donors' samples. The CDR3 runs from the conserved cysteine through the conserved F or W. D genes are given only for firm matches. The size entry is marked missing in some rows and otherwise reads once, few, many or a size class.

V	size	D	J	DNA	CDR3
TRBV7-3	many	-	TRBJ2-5	TGTGCCAGCAGCTTTGATGGGGGGAAGACCCAGTACTTC	CASSFDGGKTQYF
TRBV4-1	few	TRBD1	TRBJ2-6	TGCGCCAGCAGCCACACACCAGGGGGCTCTGGGGCCAACGTCCTGACTTTC	CASSHTPGGSGANVLTF
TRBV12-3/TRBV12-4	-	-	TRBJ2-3	TGTGCCAGCAGGACGCACAGCACAGATACGCAGTATTTT	CASRTHSTDTQYF
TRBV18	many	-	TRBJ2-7	TGTGCCAGCTCGCAGACAGAATCCTACGAGCAGTACTTC	CASSQTESYEQYF
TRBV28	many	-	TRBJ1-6	TGTGCCAGGGTCAGGGTTTACTATAATTCACCCCTCCACTTT	CARVRVYYNSPLHF
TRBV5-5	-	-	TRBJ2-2	TGTGCCAGCAGCTTGATGCCCAACACCGGGGAGCTGTTTTTT	CASSLMPNTGELFF
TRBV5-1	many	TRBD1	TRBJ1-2	TGCGCCAGCAGCTTGGACAGGGGACTTCGACCGTCTAACTATGGCTACACCTTC	CASSLDRGLRPSNYGYTF
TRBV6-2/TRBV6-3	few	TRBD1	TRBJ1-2	TGTGCCAGCAGTATGTCCGGGACAGATCGTGGGTATGGCTACACCTTC	CASSMSGTDRGYGYTF
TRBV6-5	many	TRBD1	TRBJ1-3	TGTGCCAGCAGTTACCGCAGGGGGCCTGGAAACACCATATATTTT	CASSYRRGPGNTIYF
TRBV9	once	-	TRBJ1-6	TGTGCCAGCAGGGACGGGGGAGGCAATTCACCCCTCCACTTT	CASRDGGGNSPLHF
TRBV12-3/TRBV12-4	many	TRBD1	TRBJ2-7	TGTGCCAGCAGTTTAGGGTCGGGACAGGGGTCCTACGAGCAGTACTTC	CASSLGSGQGSYEQYF
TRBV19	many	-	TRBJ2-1	TGTGCCAGTAGTATGAGCGGGGCAGGGGGATCTGATGAGCAGTTCTTC	CASSMSGAGGSDEQFF
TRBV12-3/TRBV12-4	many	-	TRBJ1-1	TGTGCCAGCAGCCCGGGGGGGGCTGATCCCACTGAAGCTTTCTTT	CASSPGGADPTEAFF
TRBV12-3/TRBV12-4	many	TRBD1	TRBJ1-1	TGTGCCAGCAGTCCCCAGGGGGTCAACACTGAAGCTTTCTTT	CASSPQGVNTEAFF
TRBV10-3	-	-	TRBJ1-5	TGTGCCATCAGTGAGTCAGTCGATAAATACAATCAGCCCCAGCATTTT	CAISESVDKYNQPQHF
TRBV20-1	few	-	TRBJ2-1	TGCAGTGCTAGGGGGGGGCTTGTCAATGAGCAGTTCTTC	CSARGGLVNEQFF
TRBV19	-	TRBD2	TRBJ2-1	TGTGCCAGTAGTATAGATGGGACTAGCGGGGGGCGAAATGAGCAGTTCTTC	CASSIDGTSGGRNEQFF
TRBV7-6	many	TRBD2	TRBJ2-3	TGTGCCAGCAGCTCCCTTGGGACTAGCGGGGAGAGCACAGATACGCAGTATTTT	CASSSLGTSGESTDTQYF
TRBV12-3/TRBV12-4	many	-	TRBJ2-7	TGTGCCAGCAGTTTCCTAGGGGGGGGGCAGTACTTC	CASSFLGGGQYF
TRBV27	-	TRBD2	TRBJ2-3	TGTGCCAGCAGTTTTGAGCGGGGCCCCGGTACGCAGTATTTT	CASSFERGPGTQYF
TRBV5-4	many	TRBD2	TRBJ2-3	TGTGCCAGCAGCTTGCCCTGGGGGGGAGGAGCAGATACGCAGTATTTT	CASSLPWGGGADTQYF
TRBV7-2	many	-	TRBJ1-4	TGTGCCAGCAGCTTAAACGGAGCTGCAACTAATGAAAAACTGTTTTTT	CASSLNGAATNEKLFF
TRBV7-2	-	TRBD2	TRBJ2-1	TGTGCCAGCAGCTTAGTAGGGCGGGGGGGGTACAATGAGCAGTTCTTC	CASSLVGRGGYNEQFF